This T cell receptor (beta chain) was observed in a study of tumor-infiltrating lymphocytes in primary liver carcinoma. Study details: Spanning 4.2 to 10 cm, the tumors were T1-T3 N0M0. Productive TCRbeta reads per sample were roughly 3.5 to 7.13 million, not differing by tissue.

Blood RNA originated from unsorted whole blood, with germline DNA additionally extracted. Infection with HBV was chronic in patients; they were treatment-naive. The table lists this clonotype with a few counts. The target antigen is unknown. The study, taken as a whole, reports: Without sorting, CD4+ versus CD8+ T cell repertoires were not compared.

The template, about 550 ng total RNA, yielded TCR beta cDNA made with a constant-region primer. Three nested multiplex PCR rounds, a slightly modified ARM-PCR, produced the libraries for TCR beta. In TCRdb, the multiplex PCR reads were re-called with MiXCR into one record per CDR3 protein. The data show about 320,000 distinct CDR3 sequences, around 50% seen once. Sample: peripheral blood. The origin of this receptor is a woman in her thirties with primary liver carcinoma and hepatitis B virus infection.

This CDR3 is CASSFHPTGTGELFF. As DNA, the CDR3 is TGTGCCAGCAGCTTCCACCCTACGGGGACCGGGGAGCTGTTTTTT. The V and J genes are TRBV12-3 or TRBV12-4 and TRBJ2-2; a possible D gene is TRBD2 (5 bases). The CDR3 runs to 15 residues. The germline V and J ends were trimmed by 6 bases and 5 bases, with 16 bases remaining between them.